This paragraph covers one T cell receptor beta chain sequence. This table comes from immunoSEQ multiplex PCR, and its TCRdb copy is limited to in-frame clones, with some not included. The repertoire holds some 78,000 clones, with about 85% as singletons. This entry belongs to a study of glioma-infiltrating T cells after dendritic cell vaccination. V gave up 4 bases and J gave up 4 bases; unmatched junction bases: 10. The CDR3 is 16 residues long. Germline V CDR1 and CDR2: ENHRY, SYGVKD. Time point specified: after dendritic cell vaccination, including at tumor progression/relapse. This sample comprised blood, obtained after dendritic cell vaccination. The V call is TRBV10-3, the J call TRBJ2-7; 10 bases align to TRBD1. This clonotype was sampled from a human donor with glioblastoma. The DNA of the CDR3 is TGTGCCATCAGTGGGGGACAGGGGATATCGGTGTACGAGCAGTACTTC. This encodes CAISGGQGISVYEQYF.